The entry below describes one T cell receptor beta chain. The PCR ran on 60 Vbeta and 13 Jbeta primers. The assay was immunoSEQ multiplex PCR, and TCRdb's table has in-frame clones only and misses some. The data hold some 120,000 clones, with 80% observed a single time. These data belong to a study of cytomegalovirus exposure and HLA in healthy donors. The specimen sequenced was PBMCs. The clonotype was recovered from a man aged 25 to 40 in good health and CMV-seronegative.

The CDR3 region is CASSSWTGSTEAFF. In nucleotides, the CDR3 is TGTGCCAGCAGCTCCTGGACAGGCTCCACTGAAGCTTTCTTT. The chain joins TRBV7-2 to TRBJ1-1; 7 nucleotides agree with TRBD1. CDR1 is SGHTA, CDR2 FQGNSA, per germline. The CDR3 spans 14 residues. J lost 4 bases, V lost 4 bases, and 6 bases had no gene match.